These 2 T cell receptor beta chains share one sample of origin, sequenced in a study of cytomegalovirus exposure and HLA in healthy donors. Amplification used 60 Vbeta primers and 13 Jbeta primers. Profiled with immunoSEQ multiplex PCR; TCRdb holds only in-frame clones, not every one. The sample has about 190,000 clones, around 84% seen once. Material: PBMCs. Every receptor here comes from a woman in her late teens or twenties in good health and CMV-seronegative.

The CDR3 bases are TGCGCCAGCAGCCCCCAGGTGGCGGGCGGAAACTATGGCTACACCTTC. Its translation is CASSPQVAGGNYGYTF. The genes are TRBV4-1 and TRBJ1-2; D remains ambiguous. This CDR3 is built from 16 residues. CDR1 MGHRA and CDR2 YSYEKL come from the germline V gene. The ends were cut back, 4 bases at V and 2 bases at J, with 17 bases in the middle.

The chain links TRBV25-1 to TRBJ1-6; no clear D gene. V was trimmed by 4 bases and J by 5 bases, leaving 9 bases between them. The CDR3 length is 14 residues. Germline CDR1 is MGHDK and CDR2 is SYGVNS. In nucleotides, the CDR3 is TGTGCCAGCAGTGCCGGGAGTAATAATTCACCCCTCCACTTT. Protein: CASSAGSNNSPLHF. The full variable domain, its missing parts supplied by reference TRBV25-1 and TRBJ1-6, is EADIYQTPRYLVIGTGKKITLECSQTMGHDKMYWYQQDPGMELHLIHYSYGVNSTEKGDLSSESTVSRIRTEHFPLTLESARPSHTSQYLCASSAGSNNSPLHFGNGTRLTVT.